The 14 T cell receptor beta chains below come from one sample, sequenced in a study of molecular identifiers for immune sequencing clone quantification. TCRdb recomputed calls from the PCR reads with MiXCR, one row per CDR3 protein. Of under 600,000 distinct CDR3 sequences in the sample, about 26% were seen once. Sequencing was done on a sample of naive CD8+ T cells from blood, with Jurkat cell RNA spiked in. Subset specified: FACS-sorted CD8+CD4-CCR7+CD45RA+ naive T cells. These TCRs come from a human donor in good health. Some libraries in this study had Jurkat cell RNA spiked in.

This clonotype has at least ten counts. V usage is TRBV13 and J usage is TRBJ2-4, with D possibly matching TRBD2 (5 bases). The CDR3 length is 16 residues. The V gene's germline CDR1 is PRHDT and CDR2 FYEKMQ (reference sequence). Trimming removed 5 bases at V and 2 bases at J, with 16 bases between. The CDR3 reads CASSLQIRRSKNIQYF. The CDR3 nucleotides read TGTGCCAGCAGCCTCCAAATTAGGAGGTCCAAAAACATTCAGTACTTC.

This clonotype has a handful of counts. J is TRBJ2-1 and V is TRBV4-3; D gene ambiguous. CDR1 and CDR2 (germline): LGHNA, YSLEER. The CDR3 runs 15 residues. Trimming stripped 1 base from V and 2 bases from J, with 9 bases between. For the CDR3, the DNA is TGCGCCAGCAGCCAAGTCCTTGGGCCCTACAATGAGCAGTTCTTC. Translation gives CASSQVLGPYNEQFF.

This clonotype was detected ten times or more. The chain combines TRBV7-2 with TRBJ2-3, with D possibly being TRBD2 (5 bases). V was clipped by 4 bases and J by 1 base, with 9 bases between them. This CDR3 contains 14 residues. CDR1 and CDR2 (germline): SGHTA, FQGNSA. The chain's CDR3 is CASSSVGGTDTQYF. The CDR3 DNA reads TGTGCCAGCAGCTCGGTCGGGGGCACAGATACGCAGTATTTT.

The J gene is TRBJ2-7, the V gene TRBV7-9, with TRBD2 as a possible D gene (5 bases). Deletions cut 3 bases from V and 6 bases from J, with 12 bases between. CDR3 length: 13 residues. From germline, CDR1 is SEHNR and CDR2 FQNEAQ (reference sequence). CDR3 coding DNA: TGTGCCAGCAGCTTGGAGACTAATCTCGAGCAGTACTTC. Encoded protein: CASSLETNLEQYF.

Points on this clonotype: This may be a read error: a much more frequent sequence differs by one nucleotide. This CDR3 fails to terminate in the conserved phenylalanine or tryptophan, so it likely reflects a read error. The CDR3 DNA reads TGTGCCAGCAGTTTACATAGCACAGATACGCAGTATGTT. This sequence encodes CASSLHSTDTQYV. The rearrangement uses TRBV6-5 and TRBJ2-3; no reliable D call. This CDR3 region has 13 residues. The V end was cut by 4 bases, the J end by 0 bases, with 5 bases between. From germline, CDR1 is MNHEY and CDR2 SVGAGI.

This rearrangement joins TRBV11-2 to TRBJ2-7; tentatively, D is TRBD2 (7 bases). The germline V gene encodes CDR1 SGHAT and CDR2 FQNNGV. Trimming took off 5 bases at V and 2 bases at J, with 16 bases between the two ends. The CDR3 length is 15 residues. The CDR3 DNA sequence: TGTGCCAGCAGCAAACGGGGGGCCAGGGCCTACGAGCAGTACTTC. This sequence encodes CASSKRGARAYEQYF.

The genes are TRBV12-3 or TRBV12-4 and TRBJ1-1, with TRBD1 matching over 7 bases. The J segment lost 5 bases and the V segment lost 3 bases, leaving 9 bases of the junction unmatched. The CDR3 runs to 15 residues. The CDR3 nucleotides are TGTGCCAGCAGTTTGACAGGGTGGTTGGGGACTGAAGCTTTCTTT. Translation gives CASSLTGWLGTEAFF.

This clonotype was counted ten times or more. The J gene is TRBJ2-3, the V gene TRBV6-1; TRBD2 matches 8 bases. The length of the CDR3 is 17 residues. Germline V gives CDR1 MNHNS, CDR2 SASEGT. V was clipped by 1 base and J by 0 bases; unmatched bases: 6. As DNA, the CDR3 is TGTGCCAGCAGTGAAGAGGTCGCTAGCGGGAGCACAGATACGCAGTATTTT. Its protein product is CASSEEVASGSTDTQYF.

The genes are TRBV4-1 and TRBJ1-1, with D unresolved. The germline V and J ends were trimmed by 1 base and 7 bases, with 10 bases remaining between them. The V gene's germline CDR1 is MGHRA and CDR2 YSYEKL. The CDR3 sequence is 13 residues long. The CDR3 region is CASSQVSQDEAFF. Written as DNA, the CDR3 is TGCGCCAGCAGCCAAGTTAGCCAGGATGAAGCTTTCTTT.

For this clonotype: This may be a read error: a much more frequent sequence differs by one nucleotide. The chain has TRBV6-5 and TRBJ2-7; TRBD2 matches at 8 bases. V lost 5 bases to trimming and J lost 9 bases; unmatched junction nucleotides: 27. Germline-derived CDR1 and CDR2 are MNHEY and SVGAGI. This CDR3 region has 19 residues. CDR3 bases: TGTGCCAGCAGTCCGCCCTCGGGGCCCTTTACTAGCGGAGGTAGAGTGCAGTACTTC. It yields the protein CASSPPSGPFTSGGRVQYF.

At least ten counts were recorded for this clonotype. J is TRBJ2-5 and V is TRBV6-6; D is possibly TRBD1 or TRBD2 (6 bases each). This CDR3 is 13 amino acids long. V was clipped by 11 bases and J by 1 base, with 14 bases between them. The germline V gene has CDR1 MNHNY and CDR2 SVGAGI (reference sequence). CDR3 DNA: TGTGCCGGCTCACGGGGGCTCCAAGAGACCCAGTACTTC. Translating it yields CAGSRGLQETQYF.

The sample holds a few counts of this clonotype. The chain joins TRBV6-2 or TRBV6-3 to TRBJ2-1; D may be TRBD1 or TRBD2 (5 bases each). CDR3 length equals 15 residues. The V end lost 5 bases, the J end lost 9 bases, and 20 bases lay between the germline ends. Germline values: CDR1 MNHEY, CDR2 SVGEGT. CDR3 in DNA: TGTGCCAGCAGTCCTTACCGGGACGGTCGAGGTGAGCAGTTCTTC. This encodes CASSPYRDGRGEQFF.

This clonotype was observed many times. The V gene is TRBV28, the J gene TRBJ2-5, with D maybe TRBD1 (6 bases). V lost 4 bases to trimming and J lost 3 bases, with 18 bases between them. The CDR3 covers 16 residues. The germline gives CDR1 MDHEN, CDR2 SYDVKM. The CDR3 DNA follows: TGTGCCAGCAGTTCCCGGGACATTTCGACCAAAGAGACCCAGTACTTC. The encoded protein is CASSSRDISTKETQYF.

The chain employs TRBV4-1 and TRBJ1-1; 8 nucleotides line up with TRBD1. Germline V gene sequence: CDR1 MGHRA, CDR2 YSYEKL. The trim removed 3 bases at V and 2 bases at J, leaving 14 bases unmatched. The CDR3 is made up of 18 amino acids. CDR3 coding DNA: TGCGCCAGCAGCCAGAAGCCGCCCCGGGACAGGCTTAACACTGAAGCTTTCTTT. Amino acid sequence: CASSQKPPRDRLNTEAFF.